Below are 9 T cell receptor beta chains sequenced from a single sample in a study of response to subunit inactivated influenza vaccine (dated by TCRdb to between 2017 and 2018). Library generation was performed with RT-PCR. Sequencing used an Illumina HiSeq 2500. TCRdb passed the public sequencing reads through fastp at Q25 and MiXCR, retaining productive beta sequences. Rows are combined by CDR3 protein, so each entry shows the most common genes and DNA. For this sample there are approximately 300,000 distinct CDR3 sequences; approximately 21% appear just once. The ten largest clones represent about a tenth of the sample. The material sequenced was PBMCs from blood, taken around 22 months after vaccination. These TCRs come from a man aged 45 to 70 who received an inactivated influenza vaccine. Donor details come from another sample of the same person, matched by shared clones.

This clonotype has a handful of counts. This sequence joins TRBV7-9 and TRBJ1-1; 8 bases line up with TRBD1. Germline CDR1 SEHNR, CDR2 FQNEAQ (reference sequence). V lost 7 bases to trimming and J lost 2 bases; unmatched junction nucleotides: 6. This CDR3 spans 14 amino acids. This chain's CDR3 is CASTPTGVNTEAFF. The CDR3, as DNA: TGTGCCAGCACCCCGACAGGGGTAAACACTGAAGCTTTCTTT.

This clonotype has at least ten counts. The chain couples TRBV5-1 to TRBJ1-2; D is perhaps TRBD1 (6 bases). This CDR3 region has 15 residues. V was shortened by 0 bases and J by 8 bases, with 17 bases between the two germline ends. CDR1 is SGHRS, CDR2 YFSETQ, per germline. The CDR3 region has the DNA TGCGCCAGCAGCTTGGATCCGGGGGCCACTCCCGGCTACACCTTC. It specifies CASSLDPGATPGYTF. Looking up the rest from reference TRBV5-1 and TRBJ1-2 gives the full variable domain: KAGVTQTPRYLIKTRGQQVTLSCSPISGHRSVSWYQQTPGQGLQFLFEYFSETQRNKGNFPGRFSGRQFSNSRSEMNVSTLELGDSALYLCASSLDPGATPGYTFGSGTRLTVV.

This clonotype was seen only a few times. This chain joins TRBV29-1 and TRBJ1-2; D may be TRBD1 (5 bases). Germline V CDR1 and CDR2: SQVTM, ANQGSEA. The CDR3 is made up of 12 amino acids. With 0 bases removed from V and 8 bases from J, the gap between germline ends came to 10 bases. The CDR3 spells CSVEDSGNGYTF. The CDR3 DNA reads as TGCAGCGTTGAAGATTCAGGGAACGGCTACACCTTC.

The V gene is TRBV4-1, the J gene TRBJ2-1, with unresolved D. Trimming cost V 0 bases and J 5 bases, with 8 bases left between them. The CDR3 runs to 14 residues. Germline V gene data show CDR1 as MGHRA and CDR2 as YSYEKL. The CDR3 region has the DNA TGCGCCAGCAGCCAAGATCCTGGGGACAATGAGCAGTTCTTC. Translating gives CASSQDPGDNEQFF.

The chain uses TRBV5-1 and TRBJ2-7, with D tentatively TRBD2 (7 bases). In germline, CDR1 is SGHRS, CDR2 YFSETQ. V was trimmed by 5 bases and J by 5 bases, leaving 23 bases between them. The CDR3 is 16 amino acids. CDR3 nucleotide sequence: TGCGCCAGCAGTTTGTACAGGGAGGGACTACCCGACGAGCAGTACTTC. Translating it yields CASSLYREGLPDEQYF.

This clonotype was counted many times. The chain has TRBV12-3 or TRBV12-4 and TRBJ1-1, with D uncertain. CDR3 size: 14 residues. The V end was cut by 6 bases, the J end by 3 bases, with 14 bases between. CDR3 sequence reads: CASRREVADTEAFF. The CDR3 region has the DNA TGTGCCAGCAGGAGGGAGGTGGCGGACACTGAAGCTTTCTTT.

Only a few counts were recorded for this clonotype. The chain employs TRBV5-5 and TRBJ1-6; D perhaps matches TRBD1 (6 bases). The CDR3 covers 16 residues. Trimming stripped 4 bases from V and 5 bases from J, with 16 bases between. Germline CDR1 reads SGHKS; CDR2 reads YYEKEE (reference sequence). The CDR3 sequence is CASSRQGTGDNSPLHF. CDR3 coding DNA: TGTGCCAGCAGCCGTCAGGGGACGGGAGATAATTCACCCCTCCACTTT.

This clonotype was seen a few times. This chain links TRBV19 with TRBJ1-1; 9 bases line up with TRBD1. This CDR3 comprises 13 residues. CDR1 is LNHDA, CDR2 SQIVND, per germline (reference sequence). The trim removed 6 bases at V and 11 bases at J, leaving 10 bases unmatched. This CDR3 reads CASRNPGQGPAFF. CDR3 bases: TGTGCCAGTAGAAACCCGGGACAGGGACCGGCTTTCTTT. Combining the CDR3 with reference TRBV19 and TRBJ1-1 gives the whole variable domain DGGITQSPKYLFRKEGQNVTLSCEQNLNHDAMYWYRQDPGQGLRLIYYSQIVNDFQKGDIAEGYSVSREKKESFPLTVTSAQKNPTAFYLCASRNPGQGPAFFGQGTRLTVV.

J is TRBJ1-6 and V is TRBV6-1; tentative D call: TRBD1 (6 bases). V was clipped by 4 bases and J by 4 bases, with 17 bases between them. Germline values: CDR1 MNHNS, CDR2 SASEGT. The CDR3 is 17 residues long. CDR3 sequence (DNA): TGTGCCAGCAGTGGGGAGATTACAGGGCATTATAATTCACCCCTCCACTTT. It yields the protein CASSGEITGHYNSPLHF.